The text below deals with one TCR beta chain. Its antigen is unknown. The CDR3 covers 15 residues. After removal of 6 bases from V and 7 bases from J, the junction contained 8 bases not matched to a gene. CDR1 and CDR2 (germline): MNHNY, SVGAGI (reference sequence). These data originate in a study of T cell clonotyping in hematopoietic cell transplantation. Overall study results and limits: After transplant, recipient diversity fell while pathologically expanded clonotypes grew through day 180.

Here immunoSEQ multiplex PCR was the method, and the copy in TCRdb shows in-frame clones only, minus some. This table has around 16,000 clones, approximately 60% appearing once. Recipients were bled about 28 days pretransplant and at posttransplant days 30, 100, 180. The receptor's source is a male patient aged 45-60 years who had an allogeneic stem cell transplant from an unrelated donor, so T cells may come from the graft donor. Some clones in this sample may be carry-over from other donors' samples. This chain uses TRBV6-6 with TRBJ1-6; the match to TRBD1 covers 8 bases. This sample comprised PBMCs, obtained 30 days after allogeneic stem cell transplant. The chain's CDR3 is CASRTGAAWNSPLHF. The CDR3 DNA is TGTGCCAGCAGGACAGGGGCAGCGTGGAATTCACCCCTCCACTTT.